These T cell receptor beta chains were read from a single sample in a study of vaccination effects on CD4 cells after COVID-19. The antigens for these receptors are not known. Libraries were prepared by immunoSEQ multiplex PCR; TCRdb keeps only in-frame clonotypes and omits some of them. This table has tens of thousands of clones, approximately 70% appearing once. Sequencing used CD4+ T cells from PBMCs cultured without peptide, obtained before COVID-19 vaccination. These receptors were taken from a human donor who had a prior SARS-CoV-2 infection. Both conserved end residues are part of each CDR3. D genes are given only for firm matches. Size is omitted from some rows. Given values are once, few, many or a class for expanded clones.

d_gene	abundance	len	v_gene	j_gene	CDR3nt	CDR3aa
TRBD2	few	11	TRBV20-1	TRBJ2-7	TGCAGCGCGGCGGGGGGCTACGAGCAGTACTTC	CSAAGGYEQYF
TRBD2	.	16	TRBV4-2	TRBJ2-1	TGTGCCAGCAGCCCAAGCGGGAGTTATGATGGGAATGAGCAGTTCTTC	CASSPSGSYDGNEQFF
.	.	16	TRBV11-2	TRBJ1-1	TGTGCCAGCAGCTTACGGCAGGAGAGATTAGGGACTGAAGCTTTCTTT	CASSLRQERLGTEAFF
.	few	20	TRBV5-4	TRBJ2-5	TGTGCCAGCAGCTCCGATCCCGGGACGGATACTAGGGTGACGGGCGAGACCCAGTACTTC	CASSSDPGTDTRVTGETQYF
.	.	12	TRBV5-4	TRBJ1-5	TGTGCCAGCAGCCACGATAATCAGCCCCAGCATTTT	CASSHDNQPQHF
.	.	16	TRBV24-1	TRBJ2-1	TGTGCCACCAGTGGCGACTCGGGGGTCTCCTACAATGAGCAGTTCTTC	CATSGDSGVSYNEQFF
.	.	17	TRBV18	TRBJ2-7	TGTGCCAGCTCACCTAACAGCCGTGGGGGCTACTCCTACGAGCAGTACTTC	CASSPNSRGGYSYEQYF
.	few	14	TRBV5-4	TRBJ2-7	TGTGCCAGCAGCTTCACAGGGAACTATTACGAGCAGTACTTC	CASSFTGNYYEQYF
.	.	15	TRBV4-2	TRBJ2-5	TGTGCCAGCAGCCAAGATCGGGTCCTTGGGGAGACCCAGTACTTC	CASSQDRVLGETQYF
.	.	14	TRBV19	TRBJ2-5	TGTGCCAGTAGGCCGGGACCGAACCAAGAGACCCAGTACTTC	CASRPGPNQETQYF
TRBD2	once	15	TRBV7-2	TRBJ2-5	TGTGCCAGCAGCCCCAGGACTAGCGTGGTAGAGACCCAGTACTTC	CASSPRTSVVETQYF
TRBD1	.	15	TRBV3-1/TRBV3-2	TRBJ1-4	TGTGCCAGCAGCCAAGCAGGGGGCGGGGAGGAAAAACTGTTTTTT	CASSQAGGGEEKLFF
.	.	16	TRBV5-4	TRBJ2-5	TGTGCCAGCAGCCCCCCGCCGGGTCAGGAGGAGGAGACCCAGTACTTC	CASSPPPGQEEETQYF
.	.	13	TRBV11-3	TRBJ1-2	TGTGCCAGCAGGCGGTCAACTGGAAGCGGCTACACCTTC	CASRRSTGSGYTF
.	few	12	TRBV15	TRBJ1-1	TGTGCCACCAGCAGAGACGGGAGGGAAGCTTTCTTT	CATSRDGREAFF
.	once	17	TRBV11-2	TRBJ2-2	TGTGCCAGCAGCTTAGTAGCAGGGTGGGCGGACACCGGGGAGCTGTTTTTT	CASSLVAGWADTGELFF
TRBD1	few	14	TRBV6-5	TRBJ2-1	TGTGCCAGCAGTACCACAGGGGGCTACAATGAGCAGTTCTTC	CASSTTGGYNEQFF
TRBD2	few	15	TRBV2	TRBJ2-3	TGTGCCAGCAGCGTACTAGCGGGGGGAGGGGATACGCAGTATTTT	CASSVLAGGGDTQYF
.	.	16	TRBV10-3	TRBJ2-2	TGTGCCACACAGGGTTGGGCGGGACCGAACACCGGGGAGCTGTTTTTT	CATQGWAGPNTGELFF
TRBD2	.	15	TRBV6-5	TRBJ2-7	TGTGCCAGCAGTTCGCCTTCTAGACTAGCGGGAATGTGGTACTTC	CASSSPSRLAGMWYF
.	once	13	TRBV30	TRBJ1-5	TGTGCCTGGAGTAGTCGGAGCAATCAGCCCCAGCATTTT	CAWSSRSNQPQHF
.	.	16	TRBV6-2/TRBV6-3	TRBJ2-7	TGTGCCAGCAGTTACCCCCGCGGACTGGATCGATACGAGCAGTACTTC	CASSYPRGLDRYEQYF
TRBD1	once	18	TRBV12-5	TRBJ1-6	TGTGCTAGTGGTCTGGGACAGGGGGCTCGGTCCTATAATTCACCCCTCCACTTT	CASGLGQGARSYNSPLHF
.	.	16	TRBV11-3	TRBJ1-1	TGTGCCAGCAGCTTCCCAGAGGGCTCTAGGGACACTGAAGCTTTCTTT	CASSFPEGSRDTEAFF
.	.	19	TRBV5-5	TRBJ1-1	TGTGCCAGCAGCTTTGCGTGGATCCCCCAGAAGTATGAACGCACTGAAGCTTTCTTT	CASSFAWIPQKYERTEAFF